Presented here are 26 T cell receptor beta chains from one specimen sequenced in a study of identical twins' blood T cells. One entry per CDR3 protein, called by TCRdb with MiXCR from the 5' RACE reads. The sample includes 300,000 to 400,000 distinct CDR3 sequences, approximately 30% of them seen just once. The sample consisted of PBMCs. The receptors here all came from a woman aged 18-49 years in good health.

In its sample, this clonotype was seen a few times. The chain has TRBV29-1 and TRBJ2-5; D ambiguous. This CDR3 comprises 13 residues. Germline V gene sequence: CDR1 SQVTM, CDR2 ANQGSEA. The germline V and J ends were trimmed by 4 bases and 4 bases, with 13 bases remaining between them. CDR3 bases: TGCAGCGTTGTTGTCGGGTCTGGAGAGACCCAGTACTTC. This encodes CSVVVGSGETQYF.

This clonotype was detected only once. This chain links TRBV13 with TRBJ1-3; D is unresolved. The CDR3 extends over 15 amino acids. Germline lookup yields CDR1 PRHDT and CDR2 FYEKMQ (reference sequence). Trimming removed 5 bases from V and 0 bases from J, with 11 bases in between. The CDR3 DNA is TGTGCCAGCAGCAGTGTACGGAACTCTGGAAACACCATATATTTT. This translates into CASSSVRNSGNTIYF.

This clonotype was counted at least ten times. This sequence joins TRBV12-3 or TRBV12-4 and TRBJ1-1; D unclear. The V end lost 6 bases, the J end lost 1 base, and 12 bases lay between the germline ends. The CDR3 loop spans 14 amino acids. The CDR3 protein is CASRNRAQNTEAFF. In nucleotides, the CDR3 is TGTGCCAGCAGAAACCGGGCCCAGAACACTGAAGCTTTCTTT.

The CDR3 region has the DNA TGTGCCAGCAGTAACCGGGACACATACTACGAGCAGTACTTC. Its translation: CASSNRDTYYEQYF. This chain connects TRBV6-5 to TRBJ2-7; D might be TRBD1 (6 bases). The ends were cut back, 5 bases at V and 3 bases at J, with 14 bases in the middle. Germline-derived CDR1 and CDR2 are MNHEY and SVGAGI. The CDR3 extends over 14 amino acids.

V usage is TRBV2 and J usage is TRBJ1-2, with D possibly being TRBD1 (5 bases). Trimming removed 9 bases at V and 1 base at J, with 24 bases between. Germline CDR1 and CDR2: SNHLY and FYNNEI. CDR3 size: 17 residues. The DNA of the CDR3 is TGTGCCAGAGTGGCCGGGACTGGGGACGATTTTAACTATGGCTACACCTTC. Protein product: CARVAGTGDDFNYGYTF.

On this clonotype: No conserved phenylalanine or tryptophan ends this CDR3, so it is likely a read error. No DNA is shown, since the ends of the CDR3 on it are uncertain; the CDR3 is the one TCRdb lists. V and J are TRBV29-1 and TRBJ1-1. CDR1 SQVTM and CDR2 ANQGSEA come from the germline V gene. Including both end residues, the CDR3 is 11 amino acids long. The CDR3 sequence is CSVVGNTEAFS.

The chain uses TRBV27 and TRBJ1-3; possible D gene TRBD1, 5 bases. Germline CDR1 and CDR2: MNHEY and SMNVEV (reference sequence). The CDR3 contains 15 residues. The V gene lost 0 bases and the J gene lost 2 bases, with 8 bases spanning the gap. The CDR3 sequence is CASSLSGQPGNTIYF. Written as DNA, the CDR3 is TGTGCCAGCAGTTTATCGGGGCAACCTGGAAACACCATATATTTT.

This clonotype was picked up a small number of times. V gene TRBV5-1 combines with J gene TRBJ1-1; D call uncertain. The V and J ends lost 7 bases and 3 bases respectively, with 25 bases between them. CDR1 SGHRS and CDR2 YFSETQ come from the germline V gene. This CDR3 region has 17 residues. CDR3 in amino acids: CASSRGQRLKRDTEAFF. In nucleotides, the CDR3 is TGCGCCAGCTCAAGAGGGCAGCGTTTAAAGAGGGACACTGAAGCTTTCTTT. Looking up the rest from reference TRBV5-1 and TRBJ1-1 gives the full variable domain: KAGVTQTPRYLIKTRGQQVTLSCSPISGHRSVSWYQQTPGQGLQFLFEYFSETQRNKGNFPGRFSGRQFSNSRSEMNVSTLELGDSALYLCASSRGQRLKRDTEAFFGQGTRLTVV.

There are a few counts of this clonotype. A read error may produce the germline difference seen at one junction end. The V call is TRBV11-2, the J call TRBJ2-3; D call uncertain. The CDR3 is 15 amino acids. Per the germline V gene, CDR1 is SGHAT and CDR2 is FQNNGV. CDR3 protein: CASRLEAASTDTQYF. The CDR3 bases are TGTGCCAGCAGGTTAGAGGCGGCAAGCACAGATACGCAGTATTTT.

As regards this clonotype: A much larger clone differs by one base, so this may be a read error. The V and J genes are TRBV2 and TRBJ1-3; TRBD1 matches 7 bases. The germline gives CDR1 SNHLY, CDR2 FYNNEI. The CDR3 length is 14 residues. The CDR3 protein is CASRYRGAGDTIYF. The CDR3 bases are TGTGCCAGCAGGTACAGGGGAGCTGGAGACACCATATATTTT.

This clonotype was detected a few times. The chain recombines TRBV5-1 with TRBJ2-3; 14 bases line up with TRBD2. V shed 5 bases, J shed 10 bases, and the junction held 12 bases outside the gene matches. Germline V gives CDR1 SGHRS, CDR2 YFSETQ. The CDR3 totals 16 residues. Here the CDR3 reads CASSISGTSGSRAQYF. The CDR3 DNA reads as TGCGCCAGCAGTATCTCCGGGACTAGCGGGAGTAGGGCGCAGTATTTT.

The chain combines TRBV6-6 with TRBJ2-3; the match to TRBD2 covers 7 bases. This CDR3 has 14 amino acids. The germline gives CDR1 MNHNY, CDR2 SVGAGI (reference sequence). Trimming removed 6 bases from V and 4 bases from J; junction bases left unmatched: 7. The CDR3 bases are TGTGCCAGCAGCACGACTAGCCGGTCAGATACGCAGTATTTT. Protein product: CASSTTSRSDTQYF.

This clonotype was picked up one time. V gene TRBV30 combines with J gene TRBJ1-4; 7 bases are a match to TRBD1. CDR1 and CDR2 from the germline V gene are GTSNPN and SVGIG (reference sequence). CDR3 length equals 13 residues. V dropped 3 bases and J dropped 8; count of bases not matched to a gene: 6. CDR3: CAWSPGQAEKLFF. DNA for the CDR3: TGTGCCTGGAGCCCAGGACAGGCGGAAAAACTGTTTTTT.

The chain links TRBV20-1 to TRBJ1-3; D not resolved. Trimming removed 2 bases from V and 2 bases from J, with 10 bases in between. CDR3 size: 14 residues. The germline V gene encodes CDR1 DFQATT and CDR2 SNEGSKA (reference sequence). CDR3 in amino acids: CSARRGSAGNTIYF. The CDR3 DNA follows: TGCAGTGCTAGACGCGGGAGCGCTGGAAACACCATATATTTT.

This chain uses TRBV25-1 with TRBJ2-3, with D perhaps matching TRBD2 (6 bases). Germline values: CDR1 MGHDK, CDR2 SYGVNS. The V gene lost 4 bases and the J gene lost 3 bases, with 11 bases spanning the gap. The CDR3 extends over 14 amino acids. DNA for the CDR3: TGTGCCAGCAGTGTTGGTAGCGGAACAGATACGCAGTATTTT. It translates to CASSVGSGTDTQYF. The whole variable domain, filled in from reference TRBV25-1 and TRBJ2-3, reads EADIYQTPRYLVIGTGKKITLECSQTMGHDKMYWYQQDPGMELHLIHYSYGVNSTEKGDLSSESTVSRIRTEHFPLTLESARPSHTSQYLCASSVGSGTDTQYFGPGTRLTVL.

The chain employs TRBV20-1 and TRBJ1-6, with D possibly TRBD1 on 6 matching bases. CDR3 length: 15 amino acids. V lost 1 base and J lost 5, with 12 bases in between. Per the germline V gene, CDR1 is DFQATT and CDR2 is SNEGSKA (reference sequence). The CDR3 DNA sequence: TGCAGTGCTAGAGGACAGGCGGGTCATAATTCACCCCTCCACTTT. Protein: CSARGQAGHNSPLHF.

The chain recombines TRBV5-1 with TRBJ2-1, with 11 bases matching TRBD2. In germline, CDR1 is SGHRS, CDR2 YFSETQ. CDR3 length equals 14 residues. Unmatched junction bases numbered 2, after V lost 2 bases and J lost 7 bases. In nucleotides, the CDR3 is TGCGCCAGCAGCTTACTAGCGGGAGTAAATGAGCAGTTCTTC. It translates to CASSLLAGVNEQFF.

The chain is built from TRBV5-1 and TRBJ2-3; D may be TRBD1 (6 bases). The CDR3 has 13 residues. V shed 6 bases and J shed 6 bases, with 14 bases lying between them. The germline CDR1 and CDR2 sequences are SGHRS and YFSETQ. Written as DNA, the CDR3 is TGCGCCAGCACCCTGGGGGCGGATGATACGCAGTATTTT. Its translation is CASTLGADDTQYF.

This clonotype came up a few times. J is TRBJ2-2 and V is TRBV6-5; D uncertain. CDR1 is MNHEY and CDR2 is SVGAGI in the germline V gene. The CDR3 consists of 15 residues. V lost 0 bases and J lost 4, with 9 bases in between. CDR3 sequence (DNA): TGTGCCAGCAGTTACTCGATTCTGGTCACCGGGGAGCTGTTTTTT. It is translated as CASSYSILVTGELFF.

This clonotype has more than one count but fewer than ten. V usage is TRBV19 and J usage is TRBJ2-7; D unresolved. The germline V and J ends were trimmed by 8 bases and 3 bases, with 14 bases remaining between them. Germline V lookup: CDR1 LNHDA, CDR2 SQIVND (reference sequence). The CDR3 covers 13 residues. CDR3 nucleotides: TGTGCCAGTGCGAGTGGAAGCAACTACGAGCAGTACTTC. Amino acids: CASASGSNYEQYF.

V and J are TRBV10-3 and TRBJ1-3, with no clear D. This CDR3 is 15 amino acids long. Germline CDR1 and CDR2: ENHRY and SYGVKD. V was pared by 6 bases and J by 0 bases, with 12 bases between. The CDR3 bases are TGTGCCATCAGCCCACAGCCCTCCTCTGGAAACACCATATATTTT. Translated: CAISPQPSSGNTIYF.

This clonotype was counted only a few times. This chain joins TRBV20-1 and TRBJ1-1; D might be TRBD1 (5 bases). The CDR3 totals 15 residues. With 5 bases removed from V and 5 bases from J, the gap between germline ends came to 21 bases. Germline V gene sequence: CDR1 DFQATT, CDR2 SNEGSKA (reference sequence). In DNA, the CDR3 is TGCAGTGCTGTCCCCGGGGCTCTAAGCGGGACTGAAGCTTTCTTT. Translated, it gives CSAVPGALSGTEAFF.

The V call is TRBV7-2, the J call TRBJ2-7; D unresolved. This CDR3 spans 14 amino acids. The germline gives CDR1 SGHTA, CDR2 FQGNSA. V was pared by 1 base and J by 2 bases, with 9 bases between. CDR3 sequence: CASSLVYSTYEQYF. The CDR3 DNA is TGTGCCAGCAGCTTAGTCTATTCTACCTACGAGCAGTACTTC. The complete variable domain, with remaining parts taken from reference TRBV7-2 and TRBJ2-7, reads GAGVSQSPSNKVTEKGKDVELRCDPISGHTALYWYRQSLGQGLEFLIYFQGNSAPDKSGLPSDRFSAERTGGSVSTLTIQRTQQEDSAVYLCASSLVYSTYEQYFGPGTRLTVT.

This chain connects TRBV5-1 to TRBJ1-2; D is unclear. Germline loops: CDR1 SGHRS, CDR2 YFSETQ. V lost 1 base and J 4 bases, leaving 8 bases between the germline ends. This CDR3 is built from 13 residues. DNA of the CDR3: TGCGCCAGCAGCTTGTTTGACCCCTATGGCTACACCTTC. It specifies CASSLFDPYGYTF.

The CDR3 DNA follows: TGTGCCAGTAGTATAAAGGTAGGGCGCGGAAGCTCCTATAATTCACCCCTCCACTTT. This encodes CASSIKVGRGSSYNSPLHF. The chain couples TRBV19 to TRBJ1-6, with no clear D. Germline V CDR1 and CDR2: LNHDA, SQIVND (reference sequence). This CDR3 spans 19 amino acids. Trimming took off 2 bases at V and 0 bases at J, with 17 bases between the two ends. Using reference TRBV19 and TRBJ1-6 for the parts outside the CDR3, the full variable domain is DGGITQSPKYLFRKEGQNVTLSCEQNLNHDAMYWYRQDPGQGLRLIYYSQIVNDFQKGDIAEGYSVSREKKESFPLTVTSAQKNPTAFYLCASSIKVGRGSSYNSPLHFGNGTRLTVT.

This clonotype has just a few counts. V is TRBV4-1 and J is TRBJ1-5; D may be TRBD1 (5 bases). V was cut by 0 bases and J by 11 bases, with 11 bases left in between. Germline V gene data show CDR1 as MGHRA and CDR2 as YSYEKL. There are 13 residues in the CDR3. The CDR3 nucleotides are TGCGCCAGCAGCCAAGATTTGGGACGGTCCCAGCATTTT. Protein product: CASSQDLGRSQHF.